This T cell receptor beta chain was documented in a study of patients and donors after allogeneic stem cell transplantation. This clonotype was observed at least ten times. Using its own MiXCR run on the RT-PCR reads, TCRdb lists one record per CDR3 protein. The table shows around 82,000 distinct CDR3 sequences, with approximately 5.2% occurring only once. The CDR3 covers 16 residues. Germline values: CDR1 SGHVS, CDR2 FQNEAQ. Trimming took 5 bases from V and 7 from J; bases not matched to a gene: 16. Source material: blood, either unsorted or a sorted T cell fraction (not recorded which). The origin of this receptor is a human donor who was either an allogeneic HSCT recipient or a stem cell or donor lymphocyte infusion donor (not recorded which). It is not recorded whose cells these are; they may come from a transplant donor. This sequence joins TRBV7-8 and TRBJ2-7; 8 nucleotides align to TRBD1. DNA of the CDR3: TGTGCCAGCAGCGGTGGACGAGGACAGGGTTCGAGAGAGCAGTACTTC. Amino acid sequence: CASSGGRGQGSREQYF.